Below, one T cell receptor (beta chain) is given with its context. Its antigen is unidentified. V lost 5 bases and J 6 bases, leaving 14 bases between the germline ends. Germline V lookup: CDR1 SGHTA, CDR2 FQGNSA. The CDR3 contains 14 residues. Here immunoSEQ multiplex PCR was the method, and the copy in TCRdb shows in-frame clones only, minus some. The table has about 980,000 clones, over 60% seen once; the top ten hold approximately 1.5%. The sample comes from a study of shared clonotypes between healthy human individuals. Study details: CD4 naive cells filled three plates per donor, CD4 memory three, CD8 naive two and CD8 memory one.

Study conclusions and caveats: A small donor pool kept down the genetic and exposure-history diversity that was represented.

Material: memory CD4+ T cells sorted from blood. Subset of the sample: CD45RA-negative fraction. The clonotype comes from a man aged 18-30 years in good health. The V and J genes are TRBV7-2 and TRBJ1-5; tentative D call: TRBD1 (6 bases). For the CDR3, the DNA is TGTGCCAGCAGCGGGAGGGGGGGGACTCAGCCCCAGCATTTT. This sequence encodes CASSGRGGTQPQHF.